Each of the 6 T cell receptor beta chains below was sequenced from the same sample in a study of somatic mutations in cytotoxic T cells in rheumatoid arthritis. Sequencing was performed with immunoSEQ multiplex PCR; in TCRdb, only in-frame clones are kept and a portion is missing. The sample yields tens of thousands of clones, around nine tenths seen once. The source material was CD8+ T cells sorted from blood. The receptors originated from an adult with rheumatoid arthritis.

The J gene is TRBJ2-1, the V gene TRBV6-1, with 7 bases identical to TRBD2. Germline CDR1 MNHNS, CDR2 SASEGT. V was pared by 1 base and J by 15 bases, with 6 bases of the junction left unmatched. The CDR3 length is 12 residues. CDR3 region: CASSEVGGFGFF. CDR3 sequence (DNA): TGTGCCAGCAGTGAAGTGGGGGGGTTCGGGTTCTTC.

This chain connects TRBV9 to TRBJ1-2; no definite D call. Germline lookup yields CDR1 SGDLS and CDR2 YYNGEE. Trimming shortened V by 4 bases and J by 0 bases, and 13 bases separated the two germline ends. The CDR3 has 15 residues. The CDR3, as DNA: TGTGCCAGCAGCCCCCGAGGCGGATCTAACTATGGCTACACCTTC. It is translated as CASSPRGGSNYGYTF.

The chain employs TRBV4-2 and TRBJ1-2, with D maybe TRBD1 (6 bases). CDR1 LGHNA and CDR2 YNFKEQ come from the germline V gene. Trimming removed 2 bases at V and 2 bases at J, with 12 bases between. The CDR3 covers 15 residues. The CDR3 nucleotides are TGTGCCAGCAGCCAAACCCCACAGGGAAACTATGGCTACACCTTC. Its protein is CASSQTPQGNYGYTF.

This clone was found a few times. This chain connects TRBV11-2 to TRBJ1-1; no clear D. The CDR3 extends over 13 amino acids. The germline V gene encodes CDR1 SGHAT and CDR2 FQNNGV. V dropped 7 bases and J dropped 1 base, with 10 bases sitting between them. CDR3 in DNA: TGTGCCAGCACTCGAGGTGAGAACACTGAAGCTTTCTTT. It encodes CASTRGENTEAFF.

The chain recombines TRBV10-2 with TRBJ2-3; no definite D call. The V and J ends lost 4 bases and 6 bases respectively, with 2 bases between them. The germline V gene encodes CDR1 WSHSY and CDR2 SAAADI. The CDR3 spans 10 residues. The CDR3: CASSGDTQYF. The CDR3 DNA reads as TGCGCCAGCAGTGGGGATACGCAGTATTTT.

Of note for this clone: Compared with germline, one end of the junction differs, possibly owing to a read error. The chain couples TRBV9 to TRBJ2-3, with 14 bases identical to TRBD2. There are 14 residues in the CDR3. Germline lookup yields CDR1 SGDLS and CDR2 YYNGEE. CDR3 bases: TGTGCCAGCAGCGCGGGACTAGCGGGGGCCCCTCCCCATTTT. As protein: CASSAGLAGAPPHF.